The 14 T cell receptor beta chains in this list originate from one sample, sequenced in a study of regulatory T cells in long-lasting Graves disease. Construction of TCR beta libraries relied on iRepertoire HTBI primers and on Arm-PCR targeting CDR3 regions. TCRdb processed the multiplex PCR reads anew with MiXCR; each CDR3 protein has one entry. Of approximately 300,000 distinct CDR3 sequences listed, 15% to 20% are singletons. Documented time point: newly diagnosed GD, antithyroid drugs for less than 3 months. The TCR library was prepared using RNA isolated from PBMCs. Sample: peripheral blood mononuclear cells (PBMCs), taken at new diagnosis, from a patient treated with antithyroid drugs. The receptor source for this set is a female donor with Graves disease.

This clonotype occurred a few times. J is TRBJ2-4 and V is TRBV2; D may be TRBD1 or TRBD2 (5 bases each). Deletions cut 6 bases from V and 4 bases from J, with 22 bases between. Germline V gives CDR1 SNHLY, CDR2 FYNNEI. The CDR3 runs to 17 residues. This CDR3 reads CASRGSPGRWEKNIQYF. In DNA form, the CDR3 reads TGTGCCAGCAGAGGATCGCCGGGACGGTGGGAAAAAAACATTCAGTACTTC.

This clonotype was observed at least ten times. The V gene is TRBV12-3 or TRBV12-4, the J gene TRBJ1-2; 8 bases line up with TRBD1. This CDR3 has 12 residues. Trimming at V came to 5 bases and at J to 8 bases, leaving 4 bases not matched to a gene. Written as DNA, the CDR3 is TGTGCCAGCAGTCGACAGGGGTACGGCTACACCTTC. Protein product: CASSRQGYGYTF.

The chain is built from TRBV5-1 and TRBJ2-2; 9 bases line up with TRBD2. The germline CDR1 and CDR2 sequences are SGHRS and YFSETQ. CDR3 size: 15 residues. V lost 1 base, J lost 6 bases, and 4 bases stayed unmatched. CDR3 in amino acids: CASSLMAGGAGELFF. The CDR3 bases are TGCGCCAGCAGCTTGATGGCGGGAGGGGCCGGGGAGCTGTTTTTT. Full variable domain (rest looked up from reference TRBV5-1 and TRBJ2-2): KAGVTQTPRYLIKTRGQQVTLSCSPISGHRSVSWYQQTPGQGLQFLFEYFSETQRNKGNFPGRFSGRQFSNSRSEMNVSTLELGDSALYLCASSLMAGGAGELFFGEGSRLTVL.

In regard to this clonotype: A read error may explain this, as a much larger clone is one base away. The CDR3 ends on some other residue instead of the conserved phenylalanine or tryptophan, so this is likely a read error. This chain links TRBV7-9 with TRBJ2-5; the match to TRBD1 covers 12 bases. This CDR3 is built from 16 residues. The V segment lost 3 bases and the J segment 4 bases; nucleotides outside the gene matches: 6. Germline assignment: CDR1 SEHNR and CDR2 FQNEAQ (reference sequence). The CDR3 reads CASSLAGDRGLETQYY. The CDR3 DNA reads TGTGCCAGCAGCTTGGCCGGGGACAGGGGGCTAGAGACCCAGTACTAC.

This clonotype has at least ten counts. This chain uses TRBV24-1 with TRBJ2-5; D may correspond to TRBD1 or TRBD2 (5 bases each). With 4 bases removed from V and 1 base from J, the gap between germline ends came to 15 bases. CDR3 length equals 16 residues. CDR1 and CDR2 from the germline V gene are KGHDR and SFDVKD. This chain's CDR3 is CATSDLDEGLQETQYF. CDR3 bases: TGTGCCACCAGTGACCTGGACGAGGGGCTCCAAGAGACCCAGTACTTC.

In its sample, this clonotype was seen a few times. This chain connects TRBV18 to TRBJ1-4; TRBD1 might be the D (5 bases). Germline V CDR1 and CDR2: KGHSH, LQKENI. This CDR3 region has 15 residues. Trimming took off 5 bases at V and 4 bases at J, with 14 bases between the two ends. CDR3 protein: CASSRAPGNNEKLFF. CDR3 bases: TGTGCCAGCTCAAGAGCACCAGGGAATAATGAAAAACTGTTTTTT.

V and J are TRBV9 and TRBJ2-1, with no clear D. Trimming removed 3 bases from V and 9 bases from J, with 13 bases in between. CDR1 is SGDLS and CDR2 is YYNGEE in the germline V gene. CDR3 size: 13 residues. The CDR3 bases are TGTGCCAGCAGCGAGAGAATAGGCGGTGAGCAGTTCTTC. It translates to CASSERIGGEQFF. The full variable domain, its missing parts supplied by reference TRBV9 and TRBJ2-1, is DSGVTQTPKHLITATGQRVTLRCSPRSGDLSVYWYQQSLDQGLQFLIQYYNGEERAKGNILERFSAQQFPDLHSELNLSSLELGDSALYFCASSERIGGEQFFGPGTRLTVL.

This rearrangement joins TRBV29-1 to TRBJ2-2, with TRBD1 matching 11 bases. The CDR3 covers 14 residues. Trimming removed 8 bases from V and 7 bases from J; junction bases left unmatched: 9. Germline assignment: CDR1 SQVTM and CDR2 ANQGSEA. The CDR3 sequence: CSFRGQGAGGELFF. CDR3 bases: TGCAGCTTCCGAGGACAGGGGGCGGGCGGGGAGCTGTTTTTT.

Comment on this clonotype: The likely explanation is a read error, given a far larger clone one base away. The CDR3 end shows no conserved phenylalanine or tryptophan, and so a read error is likely. The gene calls are TRBV7-2 and TRBJ2-3, with 14 bases aligning to TRBD2. The length of the CDR3 is 15 residues. Germline V gene lookup returns CDR1 SGHTA and CDR2 FQGNSA. V lost 5 bases to trimming and J lost 6 bases; unmatched junction nucleotides: 4. The CDR3 DNA sequence: TGTGCCAGCAGCCCGACTAGCGGGGGGGCGGATACGCAGTATCTT. Its translation: CASSPTSGGADTQYL.

This clonotype has ten or more counts. This chain links TRBV2 with TRBJ2-7; maybe TRBD1 (6 bases). CDR3 length: 12 amino acids. Germline lookup yields CDR1 SNHLY and CDR2 FYNNEI. Trimming cost V 6 bases and J 2 bases, with 8 bases left between them. The CDR3 region is CASRDSPYEQYF. In DNA, the CDR3 is TGTGCCAGCAGGGACAGCCCCTACGAGCAGTACTTC.

This clonotype was detected many times. The chain has TRBV13 and TRBJ2-3; D possibly uses TRBD1 or TRBD2 (6 bases each). Germline loops: CDR1 PRHDT, CDR2 FYEKMQ (reference sequence). V was pared by 5 bases and J by 8 bases, with 17 bases between. This CDR3 spans 14 amino acids. CDR3 in DNA: TGTGCCAGCAGCCGGGACTCAGGGGTGGGTACGCAGTATTTT. Translation gives CASSRDSGVGTQYF.

This clonotype was observed at least ten times. V usage is TRBV27 and J usage is TRBJ2-1; TRBD2 agrees at 10 bases. The CDR3 covers 15 residues. V trimming: 4 bases; J trimming: 10 bases; junction bases outside the gene matches: 10. Germline CDR1 and CDR2: MNHEY and SMNVEV (reference sequence). The CDR3 region is CASSSQREGHGEQFF. CDR3 DNA sequence: TGTGCCAGCAGTTCCCAGCGGGAGGGCCACGGGGAGCAGTTCTTC.

This clonotype has a count of ten or more. The rearrangement joins TRBV5-1 to TRBJ2-7; TRBD2 matches 8 bases. Losses at the gene ends were 0 bases for V and 1 base for J; bases not matched to a gene: 6. CDR3 length: 16 amino acids. Germline V gene data show CDR1 as SGHRS and CDR2 as YFSETQ. The CDR3 is CASSLALAGRSYEQYF. CDR3 bases: TGCGCCAGCAGCTTGGCCTTAGCGGGGCGATCCTACGAGCAGTACTTC.

The sample holds many counts of this clonotype. The rearrangement uses TRBV29-1 and TRBJ2-5, with D tentatively TRBD1 or TRBD2 (5 bases each). In germline, CDR1 is SQVTM, CDR2 ANQGSEA. There are 12 residues in the CDR3. The V and J ends lost 7 bases and 1 base respectively, with 10 bases between them. The CDR3 nucleotides are TGCAGCGCGGGACGGCTCCAAGAGACCCAGTACTTC. It is translated as CSAGRLQETQYF.